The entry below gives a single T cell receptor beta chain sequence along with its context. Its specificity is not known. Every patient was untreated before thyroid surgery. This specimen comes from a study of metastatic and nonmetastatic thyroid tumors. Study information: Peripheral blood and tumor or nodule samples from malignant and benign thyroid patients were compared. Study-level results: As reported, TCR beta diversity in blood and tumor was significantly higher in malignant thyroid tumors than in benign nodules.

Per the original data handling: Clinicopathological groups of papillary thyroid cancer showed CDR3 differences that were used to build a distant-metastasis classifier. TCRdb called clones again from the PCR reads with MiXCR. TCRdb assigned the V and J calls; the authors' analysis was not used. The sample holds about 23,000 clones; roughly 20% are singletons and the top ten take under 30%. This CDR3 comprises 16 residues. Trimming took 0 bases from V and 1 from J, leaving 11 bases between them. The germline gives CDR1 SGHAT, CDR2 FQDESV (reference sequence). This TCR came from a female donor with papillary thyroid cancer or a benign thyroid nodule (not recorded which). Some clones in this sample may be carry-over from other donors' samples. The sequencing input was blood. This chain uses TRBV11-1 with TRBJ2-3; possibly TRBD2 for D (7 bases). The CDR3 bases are TGTGCCAGCAGCTTAGCGGGGGGGCCCGGCACAGATACGCAGTATTTT. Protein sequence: CASSLAGGPGTDTQYF.